Presented here are 10 T cell receptor beta chains from one specimen sequenced in a study of regulatory T cells in long-lasting Graves disease. Time point described: newly diagnosed GD, antithyroid drugs for less than 3 months. Construction of the TCR library relied on RNA isolated from PBMCs. Arm-PCR of CDR3 regions with iRepertoire HTBI primers generated TCR beta libraries. TCRdb recomputed calls from the multiplex PCR reads with MiXCR, one row per CDR3 protein. The sample records approximately 350,000 distinct CDR3 sequences, 10% to 15% being singletons. This sample also appeared in a second study, on T cells in Graves' hyperthyroidism and ophthalmopathy.

Sequences were derived from peripheral blood mononuclear cells (PBMCs), sampled at new diagnosis, from a patient treated with antithyroid drugs. The source of these receptors is a woman between 18 and 30 years old with Graves disease.

The rearrangement joins TRBV7-3 to TRBJ2-2; tentatively, D is TRBD1 (5 bases). In germline, CDR1 is SGHTA, CDR2 FQGTGA. The CDR3 is made up of 14 amino acids. Deletions cut 5 bases from V and 2 bases from J, with 9 bases between. The CDR3 DNA sequence: TGTGCCAGCAGCCGACGGACAAACACCGGGGAGCTGTTTTTT. The encoded protein is CASSRRTNTGELFF.

The rearrangement uses TRBV4-2 and TRBJ2-1; 7 bases match TRBD2. J was trimmed by 3 bases and V by 1 base; bases with no gene match: 3. Germline CDR1 and CDR2: LGHNA and YNFKEQ. The CDR3 has 15 residues. CDR3 DNA sequence: TGTGCCAGCAGCCAAGGGCCGGGGGGCTACAATGAGCAGTTCTTC. Amino acid sequence: CASSQGPGGYNEQFF.

At least ten counts were recorded for this clonotype. The V and J genes are TRBV11-2 and TRBJ2-5, with a weak D call TRBD2 (5 bases). The CDR3 contains 15 residues. The V end lost 4 bases, the J end lost 4 bases, and 16 bases lay between the germline ends. Germline V gene sequence: CDR1 SGHAT, CDR2 FQNNGV. Here the CDR3 DNA reads TGTGCCAGCAGCTCGTCGGAGGAAATAGGAGAGACCCAGTACTTC. Translated, it gives CASSSSEEIGETQYF.

This clonotype was recorded at least ten times. This chain connects TRBV3-1 to TRBJ1-4; D gene uncertain. Trimming left V 1 base short and J 4 bases short, with 10 bases between. Germline CDR1 reads LGHDT; CDR2 reads YNNKEL (reference sequence). This CDR3 is 15 amino acids long. This CDR3 reads CASSQGIAVNEKLFF. The CDR3 DNA sequence: TGTGCCAGCAGCCAAGGTATCGCCGTTAATGAAAAACTGTTTTTT.

To note about this clonotype: Just one base apart from a much larger clone, this may be a read error. The genes are TRBV7-3 and TRBJ2-2; D perhaps matches TRBD2 (6 bases). The CDR3 has 16 residues. CDR1 and CDR2 (germline): SGHTA, FQGTGA. CDR3 coding DNA: TGTGCCGGCAGCCCTCAAGCTCGGGAGTCGACCGGGGAGCTGTTTTTT. This gives the protein CAGSPQARESTGELFF.

This clonotype was detected a few times. V gene TRBV20-1 combines with J gene TRBJ2-3; D is unresolved. The V and J ends lost 2 bases and 1 base respectively, with 10 bases between them. Germline V lookup: CDR1 DFQATT, CDR2 SNEGSKA (reference sequence). The CDR3 extends over 14 amino acids. CDR3 sequence: CSARWPDGTDTQYF. The CDR3 DNA sequence: TGCAGTGCTAGATGGCCGGATGGCACAGATACGCAGTATTTT.

As concerns this clonotype: A much more abundant neighbour one base away suggests this may be a read error. In nucleotides, the CDR3 is TGTGCCAGCAGCCCGGACAGGACCTATGGCTACACCTTC. It encodes CASSPDRTYGYTF. J is TRBJ1-2 and V is TRBV28; TRBD1 aligns across 7 bases. Germline CDR1 and CDR2: MDHEN and SYDVKM. The CDR3 runs 13 residues. V lost 6 bases and J lost 4; bases outside the gene matches: 5.

At least ten counts were recorded for this clonotype. The rearrangement joins TRBV6-2 or TRBV6-3 to TRBJ1-5; no definite D call. Trimming shortened V by 5 bases and J by 3 bases, and 17 bases separated the two germline ends. Germline V CDR1 and CDR2: MNHEY, SVGEGT. The CDR3 length is 16 residues. CDR3 protein: CASSHSGNRVNQPQHF. In DNA form, the CDR3 reads TGTGCCAGCAGTCACAGTGGAAATCGAGTCAATCAGCCCCAGCATTTT.

Notes on this clonotype: A clone one base away is much larger, so this may be a read error. The CDR3 region is CASREGGRTGELVF. Written as DNA, the CDR3 is TGTGCCAGCCGAGAAGGGGGCAGAACCGGGGAGCTGGTTTTT. This chain connects TRBV6-2 or TRBV6-3 to TRBJ2-2; 7 bases are a match to TRBD1. This CDR3 is 14 amino acids long. The germline CDR1 and CDR2 sequences are MNHEY and SVGEGT.

The table lists this clonotype with many counts. The V call is TRBV28, the J call TRBJ2-3; either TRBD1 or TRBD2 may fit D (5 bases each). Trimming took 5 bases from V and 6 from J, leaving 12 bases between them. The germline V gene has CDR1 MDHEN and CDR2 SYDVKM. This CDR3 is 13 amino acids long. CDR3 nucleotide sequence: TGTGCCAGCAGTCCCTGGGACCAGGATACGCAGTATTTT. Protein: CASSPWDQDTQYF.